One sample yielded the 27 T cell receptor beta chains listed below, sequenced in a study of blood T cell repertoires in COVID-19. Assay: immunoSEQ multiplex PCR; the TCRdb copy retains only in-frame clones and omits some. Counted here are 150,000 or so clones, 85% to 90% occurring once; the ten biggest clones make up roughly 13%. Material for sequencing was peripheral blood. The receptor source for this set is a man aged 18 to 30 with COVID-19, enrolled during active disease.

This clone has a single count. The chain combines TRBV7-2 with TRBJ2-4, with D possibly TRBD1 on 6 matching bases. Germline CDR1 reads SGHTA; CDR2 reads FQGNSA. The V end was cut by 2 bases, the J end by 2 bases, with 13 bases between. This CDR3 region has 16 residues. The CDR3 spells CASSLRTVGSKNIQYF. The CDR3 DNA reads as TGTGCCAGCAGCTTACGGACAGTCGGGTCCAAAAACATTCAGTACTTC.

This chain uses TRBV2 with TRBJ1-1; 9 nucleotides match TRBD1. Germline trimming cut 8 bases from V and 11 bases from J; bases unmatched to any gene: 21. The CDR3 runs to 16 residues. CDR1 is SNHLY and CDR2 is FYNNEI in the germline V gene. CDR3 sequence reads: CASLTRLQGAARTAFF. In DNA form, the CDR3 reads TGTGCCAGCTTAACCCGGCTACAGGGGGCCGCAAGAACGGCTTTCTTT. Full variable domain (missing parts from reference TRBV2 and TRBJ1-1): EPEVTQTPSHQVTQMGQEVILRCVPISNHLYFYWYRQILGQKVEFLVSFYNNEISEKSEIFDDQFSVERPDGSNFTLKIRSTKLEDSAMYFCASLTRLQGAARTAFFGQGTRLTVV.

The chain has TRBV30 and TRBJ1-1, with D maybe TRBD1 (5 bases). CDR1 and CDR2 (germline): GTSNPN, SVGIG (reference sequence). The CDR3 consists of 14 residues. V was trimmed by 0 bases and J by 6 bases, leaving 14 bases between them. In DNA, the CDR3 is TGTGCCTGGAGTGTTGGGGCCGGGAGCGCTGAAGCTTTCTTT. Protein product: CAWSVGAGSAEAFF.

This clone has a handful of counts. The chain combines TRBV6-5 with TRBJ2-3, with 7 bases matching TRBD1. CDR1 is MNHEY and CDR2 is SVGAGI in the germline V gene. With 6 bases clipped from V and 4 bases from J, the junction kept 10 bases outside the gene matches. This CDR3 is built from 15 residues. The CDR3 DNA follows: TGTGCCAGCAGGACAGGGATCACCCTCCCAGATACGCAGTATTTT. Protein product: CASRTGITLPDTQYF.

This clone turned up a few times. CDR3 in amino acids: CASSQDYRGDTDTQYF. DNA for the CDR3: TGTGCCAGCAGCCAAGATTACCGGGGGGACACAGATACGCAGTATTTT. The chain carries TRBV4-2 and TRBJ2-3, with 7 bases lining up with TRBD2. Germline V CDR1 and CDR2: LGHNA, YNFKEQ. The CDR3 totals 16 residues. After removal of 0 bases from V and 2 bases from J, the junction contained 5 bases not matched to a gene.

The CDR3 coding sequence is TGTGCCAGCAGTACACAGGGGCCACCCTACGAGCAGTACTTC. Its translation is CASSTQGPPYEQYF. V and J are TRBV27 and TRBJ2-7, with 7 bases lining up with TRBD1. J was trimmed by 2 bases and V by 5 bases; bases with no gene match: 6. The germline V gene has CDR1 MNHEY and CDR2 SMNVEV (reference sequence). The length of the CDR3 is 14 residues.

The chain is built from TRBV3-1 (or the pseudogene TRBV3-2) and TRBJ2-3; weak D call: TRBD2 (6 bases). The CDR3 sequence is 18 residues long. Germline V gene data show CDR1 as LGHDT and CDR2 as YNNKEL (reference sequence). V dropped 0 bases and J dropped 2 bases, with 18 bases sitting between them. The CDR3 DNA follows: TGTGCCAGCAGCCAAGATAGTAGGAGGGTTGATTCCACAGATACGCAGTATTTT. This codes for CASSQDSRRVDSTDTQYF.

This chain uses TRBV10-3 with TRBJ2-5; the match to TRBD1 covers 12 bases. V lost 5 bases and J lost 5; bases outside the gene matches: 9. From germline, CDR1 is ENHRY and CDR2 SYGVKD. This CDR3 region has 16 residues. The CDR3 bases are TGTGCCATCAGTATAGGGACAGGGGGCGCGGGGGAGACCCAGTACTTC. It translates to CAISIGTGGAGETQYF.

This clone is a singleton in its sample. This chain's CDR3 is CASSEETARRGHTEAFF. CDR3 nucleotide sequence: TGCGCCAGCAGTGAGGAGACGGCTAGACGAGGGCACACTGAAGCTTTCTTT. The rearrangement uses TRBV10-1 and TRBJ1-1; the D is unclear. Trimming cost V 2 bases and J 3 bases, with 19 bases left between them. CDR1 is WNHNN and CDR2 is SYGVQD in the germline V gene (reference sequence). The CDR3 contains 17 residues.

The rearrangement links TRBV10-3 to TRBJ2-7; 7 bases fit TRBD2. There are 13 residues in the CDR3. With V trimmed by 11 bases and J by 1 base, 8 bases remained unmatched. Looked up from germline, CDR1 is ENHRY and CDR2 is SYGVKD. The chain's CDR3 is CASSSGGSYEQYF. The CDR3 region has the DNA TGTGCCTCCTCTTCCGGGGGGTCCTACGAGCAGTACTTC.

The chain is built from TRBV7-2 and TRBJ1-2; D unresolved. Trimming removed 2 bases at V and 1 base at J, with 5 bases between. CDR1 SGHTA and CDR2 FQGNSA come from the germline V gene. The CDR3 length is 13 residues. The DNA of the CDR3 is TGTGCCAGCAGCTTACCCCTTAACTATGGCTACACCTTC. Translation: CASSLPLNYGYTF. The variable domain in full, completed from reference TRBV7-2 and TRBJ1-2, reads GAGVSQSPSNKVTEKGKDVELRCDPISGHTALYWYRQSLGQGLEFLIYFQGNSAPDKSGLPSDRFSAERTGGSVSTLTIQRTQQEDSAVYLCASSLPLNYGYTFGSGTRLTVV.

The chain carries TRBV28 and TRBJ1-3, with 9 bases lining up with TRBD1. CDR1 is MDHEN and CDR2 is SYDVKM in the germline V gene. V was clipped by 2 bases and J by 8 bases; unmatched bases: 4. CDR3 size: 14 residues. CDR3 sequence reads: CASSLHRTGDTIYF. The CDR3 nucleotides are TGTGCCAGCAGTTTACACAGGACAGGGGACACCATATATTTT.

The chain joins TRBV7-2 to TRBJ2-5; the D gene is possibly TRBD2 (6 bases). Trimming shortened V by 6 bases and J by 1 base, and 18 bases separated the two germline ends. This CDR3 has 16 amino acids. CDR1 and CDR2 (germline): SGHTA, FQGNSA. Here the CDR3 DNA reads TGTGCCAGCAGATCCCCCGTGGCGGGAAGCCAAGAGACCCAGTACTTC. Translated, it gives CASRSPVAGSQETQYF.

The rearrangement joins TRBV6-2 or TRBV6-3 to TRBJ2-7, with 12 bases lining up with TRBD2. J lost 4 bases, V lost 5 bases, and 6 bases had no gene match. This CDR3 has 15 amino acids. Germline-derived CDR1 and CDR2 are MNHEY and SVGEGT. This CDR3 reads CASSLLAGGGYEQYF. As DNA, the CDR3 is TGTGCCAGCAGTCTACTAGCGGGAGGTGGATACGAGCAGTACTTC.

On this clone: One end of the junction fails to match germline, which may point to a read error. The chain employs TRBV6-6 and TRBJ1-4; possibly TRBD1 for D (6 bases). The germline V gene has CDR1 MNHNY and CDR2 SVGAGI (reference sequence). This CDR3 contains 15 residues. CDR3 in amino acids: CASRKRQVHNEKLLF. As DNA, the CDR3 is TGTGCCAGCAGAAAGCGACAGGTACATAATGAAAAACTGCTTTTT.

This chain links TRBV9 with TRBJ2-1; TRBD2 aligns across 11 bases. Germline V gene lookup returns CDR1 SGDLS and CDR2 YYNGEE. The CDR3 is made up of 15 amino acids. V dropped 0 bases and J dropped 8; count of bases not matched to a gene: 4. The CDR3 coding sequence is TGTGCCAGCAGCGTAGCTAGCGGGGGGTGGTATGAGCAGTTCTTC. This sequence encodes CASSVASGGWYEQFF. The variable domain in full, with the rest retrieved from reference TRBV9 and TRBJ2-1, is DSGVTQTPKHLITATGQRVTLRCSPRSGDLSVYWYQQSLDQGLQFLIQYYNGEERAKGNILERFSAQQFPDLHSELNLSSLELGDSALYFCASSVASGGWYEQFFGPGTRLTVL.

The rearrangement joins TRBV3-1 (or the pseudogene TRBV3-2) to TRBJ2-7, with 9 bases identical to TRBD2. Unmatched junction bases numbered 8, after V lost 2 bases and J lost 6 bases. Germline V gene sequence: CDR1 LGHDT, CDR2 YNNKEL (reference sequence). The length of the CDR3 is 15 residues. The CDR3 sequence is CASSQRREGRSEQYF. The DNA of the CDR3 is TGTGCCAGCAGCCAAAGGCGGGAGGGCCGCAGCGAGCAGTACTTC.

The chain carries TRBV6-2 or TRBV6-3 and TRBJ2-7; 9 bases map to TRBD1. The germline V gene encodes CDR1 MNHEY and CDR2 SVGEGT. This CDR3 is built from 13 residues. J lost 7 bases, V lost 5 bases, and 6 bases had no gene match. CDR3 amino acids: CASSNRQGGEQYF. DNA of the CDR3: TGTGCCAGCAGTAACAGACAGGGGGGTGAGCAGTACTTC.

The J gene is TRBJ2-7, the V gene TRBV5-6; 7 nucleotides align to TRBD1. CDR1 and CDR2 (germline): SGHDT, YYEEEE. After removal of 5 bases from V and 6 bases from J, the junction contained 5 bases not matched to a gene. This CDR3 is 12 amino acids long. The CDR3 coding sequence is TGTGCCAGCAGTCAGGACAGGTCCGAGCAGTACTTC. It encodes CASSQDRSEQYF.

The CDR3 sequence is CASSPIRTSYEQYF. The CDR3 coding sequence is TGTGCCAGCAGTCCCATTAGGACTTCCTACGAGCAGTACTTC. The chain employs TRBV6-5 and TRBJ2-7; TRBD2 is a possible D gene (5 bases). The CDR3 is 14 residues long. CDR1 and CDR2 from the germline V gene are MNHEY and SVGAGI. Trimming removed 5 bases at V and 1 base at J, with 12 bases between.

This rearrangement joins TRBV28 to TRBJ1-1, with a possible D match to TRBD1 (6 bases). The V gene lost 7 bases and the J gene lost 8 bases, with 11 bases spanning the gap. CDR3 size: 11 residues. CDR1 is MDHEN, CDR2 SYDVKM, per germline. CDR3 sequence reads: CASKLRGEAFF. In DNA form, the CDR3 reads TGTGCCAGCAAACTAAGGGGGGAAGCTTTCTTT.

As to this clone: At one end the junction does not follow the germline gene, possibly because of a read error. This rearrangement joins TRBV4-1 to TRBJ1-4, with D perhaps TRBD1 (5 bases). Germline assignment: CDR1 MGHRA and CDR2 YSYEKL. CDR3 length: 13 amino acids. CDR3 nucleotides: TGCGCCAGCAGCCAAGGACGGGGGGAAAAACTGCTTTTT. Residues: CASSQGRGEKLLF.

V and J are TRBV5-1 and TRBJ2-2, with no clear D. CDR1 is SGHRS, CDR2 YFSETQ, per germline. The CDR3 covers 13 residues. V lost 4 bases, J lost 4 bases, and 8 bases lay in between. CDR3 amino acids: CASSPPLTGELFF. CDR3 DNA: TGCGCCAGCAGCCCCCCCCTCACCGGGGAGCTGTTTTTT.

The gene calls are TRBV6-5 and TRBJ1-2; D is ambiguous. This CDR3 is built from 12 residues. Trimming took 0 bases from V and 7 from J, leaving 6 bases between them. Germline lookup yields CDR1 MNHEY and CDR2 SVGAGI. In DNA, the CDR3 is TGTGCCAGCAGTTACTCGGAGGGTGGCTACACCTTC. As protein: CASSYSEGGYTF.

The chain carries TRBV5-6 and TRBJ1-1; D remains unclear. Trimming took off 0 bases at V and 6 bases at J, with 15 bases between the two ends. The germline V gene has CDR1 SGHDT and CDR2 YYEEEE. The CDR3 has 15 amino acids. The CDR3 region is CASSLGGYIGPEAFF. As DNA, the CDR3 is TGTGCCAGCAGCTTGGGAGGGTATATTGGCCCTGAAGCTTTCTTT.

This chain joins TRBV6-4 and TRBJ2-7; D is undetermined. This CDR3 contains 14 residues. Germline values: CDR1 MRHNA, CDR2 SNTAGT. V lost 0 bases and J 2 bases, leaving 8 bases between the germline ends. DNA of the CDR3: TGTGCCAGCAGTGACTCTCTAACGACCTACGAGCAGTACTTC. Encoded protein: CASSDSLTTYEQYF.

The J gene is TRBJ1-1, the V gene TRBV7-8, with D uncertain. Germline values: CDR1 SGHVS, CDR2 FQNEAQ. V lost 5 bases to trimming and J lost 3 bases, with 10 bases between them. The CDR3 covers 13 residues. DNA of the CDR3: TGTGCCAGCAGCCATACCTCGGACACTGAAGCTTTCTTT. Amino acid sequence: CASSHTSDTEAFF.